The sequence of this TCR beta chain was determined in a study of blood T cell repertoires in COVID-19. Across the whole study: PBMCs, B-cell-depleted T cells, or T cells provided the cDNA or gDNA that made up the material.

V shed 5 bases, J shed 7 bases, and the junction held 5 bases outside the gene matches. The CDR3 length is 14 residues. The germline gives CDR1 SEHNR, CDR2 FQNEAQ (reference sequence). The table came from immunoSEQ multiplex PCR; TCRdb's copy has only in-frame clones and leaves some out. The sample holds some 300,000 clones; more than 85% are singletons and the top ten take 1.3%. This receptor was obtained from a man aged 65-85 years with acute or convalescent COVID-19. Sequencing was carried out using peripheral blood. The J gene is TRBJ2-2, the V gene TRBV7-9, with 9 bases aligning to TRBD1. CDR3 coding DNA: TGTGCCAGCAGCCGGGACAGGGAAGACGGGGAGCTGTTTTTT. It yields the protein CASSRDREDGELFF.